This T cell receptor (beta chain) stems from a study of cytomegalovirus exposure and HLA in healthy donors. Primers: 60 Vbeta forward and 13 Jbeta reverse. The repertoire was sequenced with immunoSEQ multiplex PCR; TCRdb's copy has only in-frame clones and lacks some. The sample holds about 130,000 clones, over 75% seen once. The CDR3 is 17 residues long. Deletions cut 0 bases from V and 6 bases from J, with 20 bases between. Germline V gene lookup returns CDR1 ENHRY and CDR2 SYGVKD. The TCR sequence derives from a man aged 25-45 years in good health and CMV-seronegative. The chain joins TRBV10-3 to TRBJ1-2, with D tentatively TRBD1 (5 bases). The sample comprised PBMCs. The CDR3 DNA reads TGTGCCATCAGTGAGTCTTGGGGGGAACCCCGGCGGGATGGCTACACCTTC. As protein: CAISESWGEPRRDGYTF.